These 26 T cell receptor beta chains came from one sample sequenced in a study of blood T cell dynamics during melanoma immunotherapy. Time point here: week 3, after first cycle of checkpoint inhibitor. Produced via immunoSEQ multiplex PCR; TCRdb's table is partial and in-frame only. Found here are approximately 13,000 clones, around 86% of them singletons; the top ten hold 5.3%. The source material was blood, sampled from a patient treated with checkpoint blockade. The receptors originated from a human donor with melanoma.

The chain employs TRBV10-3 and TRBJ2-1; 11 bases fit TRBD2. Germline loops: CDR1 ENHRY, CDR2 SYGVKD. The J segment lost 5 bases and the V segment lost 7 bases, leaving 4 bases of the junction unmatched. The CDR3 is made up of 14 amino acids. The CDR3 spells CAITGTSGDNEQFF. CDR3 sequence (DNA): TGTGCCATCACCGGGACTAGCGGCGACAATGAGCAGTTCTTC.

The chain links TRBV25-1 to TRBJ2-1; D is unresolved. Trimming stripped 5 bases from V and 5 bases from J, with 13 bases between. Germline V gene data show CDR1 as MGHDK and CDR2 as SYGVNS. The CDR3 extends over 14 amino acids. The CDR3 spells CASSLDDGHNEQFF. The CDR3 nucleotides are TGTGCCAGCAGTTTAGACGACGGTCACAATGAGCAGTTCTTC.

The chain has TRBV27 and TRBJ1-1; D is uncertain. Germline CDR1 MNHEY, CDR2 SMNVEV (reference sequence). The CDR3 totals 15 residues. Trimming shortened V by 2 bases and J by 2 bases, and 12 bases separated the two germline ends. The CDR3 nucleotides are TGTGCCAGCAGTTTAACAGAGGGAGTTAACACTGAAGCTTTCTTT. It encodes CASSLTEGVNTEAFF.

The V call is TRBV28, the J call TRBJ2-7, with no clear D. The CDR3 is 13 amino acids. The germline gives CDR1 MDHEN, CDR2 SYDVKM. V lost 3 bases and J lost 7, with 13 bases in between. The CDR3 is CASSLGFPGEQYF. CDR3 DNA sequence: TGTGCCAGCAGTTTGGGCTTCCCTGGGGAGCAGTACTTC.

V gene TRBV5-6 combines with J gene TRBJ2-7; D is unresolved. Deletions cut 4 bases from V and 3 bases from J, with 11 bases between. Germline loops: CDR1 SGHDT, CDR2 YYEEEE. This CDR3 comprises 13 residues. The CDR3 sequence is CASSLQAGYEQYF. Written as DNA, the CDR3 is TGTGCCAGCAGCCTCCAGGCTGGCTACGAGCAGTACTTC.

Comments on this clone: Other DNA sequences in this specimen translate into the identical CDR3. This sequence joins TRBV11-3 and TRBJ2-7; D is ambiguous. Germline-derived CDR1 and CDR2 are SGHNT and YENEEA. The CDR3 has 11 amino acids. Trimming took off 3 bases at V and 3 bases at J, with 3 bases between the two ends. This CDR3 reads CASSLFYEQYF. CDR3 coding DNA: TGTGCCAGCAGCTTGTTCTACGAGCAGTACTTC.

The CDR3 sequence is CASSHTGGGTGELFF. As DNA, the CDR3 is TGTGCCAGCAGTCATACAGGGGGCGGCACCGGGGAGCTGTTTTTT. The chain is built from TRBV4-2 and TRBJ2-2; 9 bases match TRBD1. Trimming cost V 6 bases and J 4 bases; bases outside gene matches: 6. Per germline, CDR1 LGHNA and CDR2 YNFKEQ. The CDR3 loop spans 15 amino acids.

For the CDR3, the DNA is TGTGCCTGGAGTAGTCTCGGGCAGGGTAGTTCACCCCTCCACTTT. It is translated as CAWSSLGQGSSPLHF. The V and J genes are TRBV30 and TRBJ1-6; tentatively, D is TRBD1 (5 bases). This CDR3 comprises 15 residues. Trimming shortened V by 2 bases and J by 9 bases, and 17 bases separated the two germline ends. From germline, CDR1 is GTSNPN and CDR2 SVGIG (reference sequence).

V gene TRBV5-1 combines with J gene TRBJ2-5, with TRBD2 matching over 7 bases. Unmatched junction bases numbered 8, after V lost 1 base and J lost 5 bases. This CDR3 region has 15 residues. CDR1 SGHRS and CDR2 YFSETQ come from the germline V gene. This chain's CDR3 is CASSLWGGSGETQYF. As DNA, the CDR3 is TGCGCCAGCAGCTTGTGGGGAGGGTCGGGGGAGACCCAGTACTTC.

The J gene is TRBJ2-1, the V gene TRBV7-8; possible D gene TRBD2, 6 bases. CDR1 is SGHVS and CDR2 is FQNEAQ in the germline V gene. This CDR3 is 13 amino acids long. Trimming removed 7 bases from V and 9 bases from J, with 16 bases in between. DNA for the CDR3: TGTGCCAGCAAGGAGCGGGCGTTTACTGAGCAGTTCTTC. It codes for CASKERAFTEQFF.

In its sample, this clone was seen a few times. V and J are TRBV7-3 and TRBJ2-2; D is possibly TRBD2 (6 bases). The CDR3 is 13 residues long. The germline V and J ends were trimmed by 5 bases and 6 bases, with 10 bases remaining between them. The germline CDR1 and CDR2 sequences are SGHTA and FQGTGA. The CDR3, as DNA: TGTGCCAGCAGCCGTACGGGAGCCGGGGAGCTGTTTTTT. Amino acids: CASSRTGAGELFF.

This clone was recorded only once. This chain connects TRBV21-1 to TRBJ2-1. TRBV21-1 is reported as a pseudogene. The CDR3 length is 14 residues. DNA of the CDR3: TGTGCCAGCAGCACCCTCAACAAGGAAATTGAGCAGTTCTTC. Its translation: CASSTLNKEIEQFF.

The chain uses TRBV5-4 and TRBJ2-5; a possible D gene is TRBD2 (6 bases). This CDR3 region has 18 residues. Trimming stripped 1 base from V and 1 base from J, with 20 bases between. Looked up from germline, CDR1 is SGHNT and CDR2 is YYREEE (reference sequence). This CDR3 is CASSLIGGAVPIQETQYF. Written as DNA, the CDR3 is TGTGCCAGCAGCTTGATCGGGGGAGCGGTTCCCATCCAAGAGACCCAGTACTTC.

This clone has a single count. CDR3 region: CASSKGGVWDEQYF. DNA for the CDR3: TGTGCCAGCAGTAAAGGCGGGGTTTGGGACGAGCAGTACTTC. The V gene is TRBV9, the J gene TRBJ2-7, with a weak D call TRBD2 (6 bases). Trimming left V 5 bases short and J 5 bases short, with 17 bases between. The CDR3 is made up of 14 amino acids. Germline CDR1 and CDR2: SGDLS and YYNGEE.

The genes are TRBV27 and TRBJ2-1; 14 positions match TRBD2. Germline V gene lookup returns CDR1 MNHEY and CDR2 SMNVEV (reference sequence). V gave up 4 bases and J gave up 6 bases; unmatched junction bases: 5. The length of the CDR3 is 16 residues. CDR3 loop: CASSSRLAGGPNEQFF. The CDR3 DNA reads TGTGCCAGCAGTTCCAGACTAGCGGGAGGGCCCAATGAGCAGTTCTTC.

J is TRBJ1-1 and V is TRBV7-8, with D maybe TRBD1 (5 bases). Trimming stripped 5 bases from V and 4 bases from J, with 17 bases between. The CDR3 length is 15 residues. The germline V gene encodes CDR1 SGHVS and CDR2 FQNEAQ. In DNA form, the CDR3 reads TGTGCCAGCAGCCAGAGTCGGGGCTGGGGCACTGAAGCTTTCTTT. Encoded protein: CASSQSRGWGTEAFF.

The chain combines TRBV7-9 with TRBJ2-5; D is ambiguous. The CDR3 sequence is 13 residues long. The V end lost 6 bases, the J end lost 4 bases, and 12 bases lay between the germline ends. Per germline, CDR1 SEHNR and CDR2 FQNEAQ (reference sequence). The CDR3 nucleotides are TGTGCCAGCAGTTCAGGAGTCGCAGAGACCCAGTACTTC. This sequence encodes CASSSGVAETQYF.

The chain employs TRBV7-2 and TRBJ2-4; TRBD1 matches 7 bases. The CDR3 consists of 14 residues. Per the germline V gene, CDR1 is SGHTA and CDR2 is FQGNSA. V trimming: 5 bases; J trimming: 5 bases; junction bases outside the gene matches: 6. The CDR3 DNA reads TGTGCCAGCAGCACCATCGGGACAGAAAACATTCAGTACTTC. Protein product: CASSTIGTENIQYF.

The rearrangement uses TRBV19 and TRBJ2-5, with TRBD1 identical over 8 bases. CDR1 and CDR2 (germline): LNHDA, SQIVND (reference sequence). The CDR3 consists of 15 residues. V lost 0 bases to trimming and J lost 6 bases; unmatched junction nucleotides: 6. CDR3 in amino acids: CASSIDGDRGKTQYF. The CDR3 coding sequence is TGTGCCAGTAGTATAGATGGAGACAGGGGAAAGACCCAGTACTTC.

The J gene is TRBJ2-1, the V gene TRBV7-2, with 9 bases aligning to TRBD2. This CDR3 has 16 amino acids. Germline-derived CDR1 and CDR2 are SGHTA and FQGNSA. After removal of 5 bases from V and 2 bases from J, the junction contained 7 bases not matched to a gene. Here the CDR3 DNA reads TGTGCCAGCAGCCACAGTGGACTAGCGACCTACAATGAGCAGTTCTTC. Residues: CASSHSGLATYNEQFF. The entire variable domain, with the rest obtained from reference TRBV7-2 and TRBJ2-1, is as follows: GAGVSQSPSNKVTEKGKDVELRCDPISGHTALYWYRQSLGQGLEFLIYFQGNSAPDKSGLPSDRFSAERTGGSVSTLTIQRTQQEDSAVYLCASSHSGLATYNEQFFGPGTRLTVL.

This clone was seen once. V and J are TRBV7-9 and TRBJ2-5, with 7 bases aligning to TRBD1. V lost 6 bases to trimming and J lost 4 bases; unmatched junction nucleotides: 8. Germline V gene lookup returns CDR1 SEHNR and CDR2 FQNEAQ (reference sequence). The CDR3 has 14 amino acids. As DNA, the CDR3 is TGTGCCAGCAGTCAACCCGACAGGGCAGAGACCCAGTACTTC. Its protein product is CASSQPDRAETQYF.

CDR3 DNA sequence: TGCGCCAGCAGCCAAGCGTTGACTGGGGCAGGGGTGAACACTGAAGCTTTCTTT. It yields the protein CASSQALTGAGVNTEAFF. The chain uses TRBV4-3 and TRBJ1-1; TRBD1 is a possible D gene (6 bases). Trimming took off 1 base at V and 0 bases at J, with 18 bases between the two ends. Germline-derived CDR1 and CDR2 are LGHNA and YSLEER. The CDR3 runs 18 residues.

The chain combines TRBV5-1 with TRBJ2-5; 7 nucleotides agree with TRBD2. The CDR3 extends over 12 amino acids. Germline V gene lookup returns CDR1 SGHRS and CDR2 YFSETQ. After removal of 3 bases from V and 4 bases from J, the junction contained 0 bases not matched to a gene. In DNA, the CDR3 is TGCGCCAGCAGCTGGGGGGGAGAGACCCAGTACTTC. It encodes CASSWGGETQYF.

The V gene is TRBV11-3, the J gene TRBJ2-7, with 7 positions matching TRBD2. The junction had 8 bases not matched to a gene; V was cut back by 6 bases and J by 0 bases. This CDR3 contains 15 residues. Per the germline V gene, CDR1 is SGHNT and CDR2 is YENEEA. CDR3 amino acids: CASRISSGSSYEQYF. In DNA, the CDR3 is TGTGCCAGCAGAATATCTAGCGGTAGCTCCTACGAGCAGTACTTC.

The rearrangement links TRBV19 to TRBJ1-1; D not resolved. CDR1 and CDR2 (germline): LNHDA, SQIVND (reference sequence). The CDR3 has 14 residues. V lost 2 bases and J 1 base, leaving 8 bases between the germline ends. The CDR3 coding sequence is TGTGCCAGTAGTATAAACTCCTGGAACACTGAAGCTTTCTTT. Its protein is CASSINSWNTEAFF.

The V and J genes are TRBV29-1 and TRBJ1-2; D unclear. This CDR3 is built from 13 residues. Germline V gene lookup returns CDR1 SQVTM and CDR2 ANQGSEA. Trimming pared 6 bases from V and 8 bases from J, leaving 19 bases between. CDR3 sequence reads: CSVGGMHREGYTF. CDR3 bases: TGCAGCGTAGGAGGGATGCATAGGGAGGGCTACACCTTC.